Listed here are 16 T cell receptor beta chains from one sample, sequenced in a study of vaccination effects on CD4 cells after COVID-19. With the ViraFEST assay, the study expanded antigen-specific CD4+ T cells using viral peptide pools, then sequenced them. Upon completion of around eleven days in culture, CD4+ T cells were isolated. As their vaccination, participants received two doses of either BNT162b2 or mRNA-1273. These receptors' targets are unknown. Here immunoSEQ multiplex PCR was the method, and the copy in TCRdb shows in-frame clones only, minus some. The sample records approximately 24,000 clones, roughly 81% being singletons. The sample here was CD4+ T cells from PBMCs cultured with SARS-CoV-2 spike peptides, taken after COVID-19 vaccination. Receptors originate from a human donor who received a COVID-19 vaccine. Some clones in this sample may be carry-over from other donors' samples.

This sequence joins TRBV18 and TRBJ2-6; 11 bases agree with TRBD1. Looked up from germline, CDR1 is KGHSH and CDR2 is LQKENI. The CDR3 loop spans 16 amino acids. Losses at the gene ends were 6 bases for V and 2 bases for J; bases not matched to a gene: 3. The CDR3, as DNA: TGTGCCAGCTCTCGGGGACAGGGGGCTGGGGCCAACGTCCTGACTTTC. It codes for CASSRGQGAGANVLTF.

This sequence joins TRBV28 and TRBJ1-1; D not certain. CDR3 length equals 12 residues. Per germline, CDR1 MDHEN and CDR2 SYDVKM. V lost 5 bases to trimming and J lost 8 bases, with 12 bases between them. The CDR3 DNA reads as TGTGCCAGCAGTGGCATCGGGTCAGAAGCTTTCTTT. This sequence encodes CASSGIGSEAFF.

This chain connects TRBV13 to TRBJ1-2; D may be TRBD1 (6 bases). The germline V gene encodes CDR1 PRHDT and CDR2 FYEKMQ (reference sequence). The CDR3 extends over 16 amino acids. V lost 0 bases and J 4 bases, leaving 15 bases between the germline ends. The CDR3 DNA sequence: TGTGCCAGCAGCTTAGGGAGACTGGACAGAAGCTATGGCTACACCTTC. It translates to CASSLGRLDRSYGYTF.

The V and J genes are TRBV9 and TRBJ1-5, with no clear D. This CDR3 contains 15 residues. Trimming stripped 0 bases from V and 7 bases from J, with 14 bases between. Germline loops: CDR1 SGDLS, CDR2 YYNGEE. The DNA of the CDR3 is TGTGCCAGCAGCGTAGATCCGGGAAGAGGGCAGCCCCAGCATTTT. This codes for CASSVDPGRGQPQHF. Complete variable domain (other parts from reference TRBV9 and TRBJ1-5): DSGVTQTPKHLITATGQRVTLRCSPRSGDLSVYWYQQSLDQGLQFLIQYYNGEERAKGNILERFSAQQFPDLHSELNLSSLELGDSALYFCASSVDPGRGQPQHFGDGTRLSIL.

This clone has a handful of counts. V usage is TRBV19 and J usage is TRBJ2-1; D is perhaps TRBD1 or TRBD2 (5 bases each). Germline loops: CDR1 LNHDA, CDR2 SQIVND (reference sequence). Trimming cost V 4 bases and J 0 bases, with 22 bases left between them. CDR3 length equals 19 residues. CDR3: CASSTQPGRGPSSYNEQFF. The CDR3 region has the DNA TGTGCCAGTAGTACTCAGCCGGGACGAGGCCCAAGCTCCTACAATGAGCAGTTCTTC.

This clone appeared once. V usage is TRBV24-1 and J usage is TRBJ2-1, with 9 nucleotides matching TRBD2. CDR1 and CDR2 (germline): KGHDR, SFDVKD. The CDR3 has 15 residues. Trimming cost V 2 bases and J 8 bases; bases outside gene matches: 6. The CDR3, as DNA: TGTGCCACCAGTGATTCGAAGCGGGGGGCCGATGAGCAGTTCTTC. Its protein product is CATSDSKRGADEQFF.

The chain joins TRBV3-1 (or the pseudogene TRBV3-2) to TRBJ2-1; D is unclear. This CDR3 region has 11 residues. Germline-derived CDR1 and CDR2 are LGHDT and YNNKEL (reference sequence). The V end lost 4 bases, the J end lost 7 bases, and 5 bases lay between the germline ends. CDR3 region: CASSLGNEQFF. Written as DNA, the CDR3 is TGTGCCAGCAGCCTAGGGAATGAGCAGTTCTTC.

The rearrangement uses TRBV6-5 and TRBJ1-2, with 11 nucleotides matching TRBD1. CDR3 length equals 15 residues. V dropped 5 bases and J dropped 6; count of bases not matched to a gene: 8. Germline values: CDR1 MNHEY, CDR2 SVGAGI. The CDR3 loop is CASSQDRGRFNGYTF. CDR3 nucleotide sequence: TGTGCCAGCAGTCAGGACAGGGGGCGCTTCAATGGCTACACCTTC.

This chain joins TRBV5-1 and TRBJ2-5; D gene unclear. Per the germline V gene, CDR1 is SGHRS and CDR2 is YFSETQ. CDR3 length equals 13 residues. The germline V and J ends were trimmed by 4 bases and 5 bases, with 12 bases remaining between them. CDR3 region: CASSHTSGETQYF. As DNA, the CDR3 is TGCGCCAGCAGCCATACTTCTGGGGAGACCCAGTACTTC. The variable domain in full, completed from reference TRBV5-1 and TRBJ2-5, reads KAGVTQTPRYLIKTRGQQVTLSCSPISGHRSVSWYQQTPGQGLQFLFEYFSETQRNKGNFPGRFSGRQFSNSRSEMNVSTLELGDSALYLCASSHTSGETQYFGPGTRLLVL.

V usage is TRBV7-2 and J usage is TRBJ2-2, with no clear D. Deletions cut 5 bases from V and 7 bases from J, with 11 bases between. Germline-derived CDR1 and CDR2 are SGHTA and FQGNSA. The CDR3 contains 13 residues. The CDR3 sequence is CASSINAHGELFF. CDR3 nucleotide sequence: TGTGCCAGCAGCATCAACGCCCACGGGGAGCTGTTTTTT. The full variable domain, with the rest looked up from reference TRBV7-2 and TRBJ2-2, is GAGVSQSPSNKVTEKGKDVELRCDPISGHTALYWYRQSLGQGLEFLIYFQGNSAPDKSGLPSDRFSAERTGGSVSTLTIQRTQQEDSAVYLCASSINAHGELFFGEGSRLTVL.

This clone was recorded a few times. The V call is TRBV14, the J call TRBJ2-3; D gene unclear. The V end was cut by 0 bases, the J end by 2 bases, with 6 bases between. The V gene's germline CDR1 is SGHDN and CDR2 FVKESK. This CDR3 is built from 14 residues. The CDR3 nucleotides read TGTGCCAGCAGCCAAGACCTAGTCACAGATACGCAGTATTTT. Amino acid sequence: CASSQDLVTDTQYF.

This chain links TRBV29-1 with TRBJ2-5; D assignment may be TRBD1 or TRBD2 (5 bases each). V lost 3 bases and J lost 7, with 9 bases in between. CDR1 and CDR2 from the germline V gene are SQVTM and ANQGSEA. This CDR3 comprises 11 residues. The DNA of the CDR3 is TGCAGCGTTGAGAGGGACGGGACCCAGTACTTC. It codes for CSVERDGTQYF.

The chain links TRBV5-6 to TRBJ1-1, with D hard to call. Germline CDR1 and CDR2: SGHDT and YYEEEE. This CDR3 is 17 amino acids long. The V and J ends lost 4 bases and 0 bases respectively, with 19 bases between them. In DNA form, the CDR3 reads TGTGCCAGCAGCGTGAGTGGGAAAAGATTATTGAACACTGAAGCTTTCTTT. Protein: CASSVSGKRLLNTEAFF.

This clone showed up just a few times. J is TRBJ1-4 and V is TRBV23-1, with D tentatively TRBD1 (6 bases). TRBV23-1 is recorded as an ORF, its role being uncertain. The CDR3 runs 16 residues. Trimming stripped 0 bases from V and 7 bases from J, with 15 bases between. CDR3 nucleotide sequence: TGCGCCAGCAGTCAATCGGCGGGGGCCGCGGGTGAAAAACTGTTTTTT. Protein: CASSQSAGAAGEKLFF.

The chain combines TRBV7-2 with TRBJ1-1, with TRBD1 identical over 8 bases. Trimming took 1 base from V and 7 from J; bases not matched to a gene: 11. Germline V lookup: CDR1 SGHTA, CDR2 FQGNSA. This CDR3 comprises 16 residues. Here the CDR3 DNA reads TGTGCCAGCAGCTTAGGAATCTCCAGGGGGCTAGGTGAAGCTTTCTTT. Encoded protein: CASSLGISRGLGEAFF.

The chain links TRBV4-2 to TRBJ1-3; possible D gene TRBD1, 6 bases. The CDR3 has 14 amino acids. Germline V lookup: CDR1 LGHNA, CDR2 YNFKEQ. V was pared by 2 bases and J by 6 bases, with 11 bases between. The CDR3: CASSQQGLENTIYF. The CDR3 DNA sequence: TGTGCCAGCAGCCAACAGGGGCTGGAAAACACCATATATTTT.